This T cell receptor (beta chain) was recorded in a study of T cell responses to AZD1222 COVID-19 vaccine. This CDR3 region has 15 residues. The V end was cut by 2 bases, the J end by 0 bases, with 9 bases between. The germline gives CDR1 SGHRS, CDR2 YFSETQ. Profiling relied on immunoSEQ multiplex PCR, and the TCRdb table lists in-frame clones only, not all of them. The table lists tens of thousands of clones, approximately 88% of them singletons. This receptor was obtained from an adult in good health. Sequenced material: peripheral blood, taken on day 0 of AZD1222 vaccination. This chain links TRBV5-1 with TRBJ1-3; D is unclear. The CDR3 sequence: CASSFSSDSGNTIYF. The CDR3 region has the DNA TGCGCCAGCAGCTTCTCAAGCGACTCTGGAAACACCATATATTTT.